The T cell receptor beta chain under discussion was sequenced for a study of cytomegalovirus exposure and HLA in healthy donors. Findings and caveats of the study: CMV antigen specificity was confirmed in vitro for a few CMV-associated chains.

Germline V CDR1 and CDR2: SSHAT, FNYEAQ (reference sequence). The CDR3 is 12 residues long. Trimming removed 9 bases from V and 1 base from J, with 8 bases in between. Concerning this clone: Its antigen remains unidentified.

Primers: 60 Vbeta forward and 13 Jbeta reverse. The repertoire was sequenced with immunoSEQ multiplex PCR; TCRdb's copy has only in-frame clones and lacks some. Of 110,000 to 150,000 clones listed, about 84% are singletons. The gene calls are TRBV7-7 and TRBJ2-3, with D perhaps TRBD1 (5 bases). The receptor comes from a woman aged 18-29 years in good health and CMV-seropositive. Material: PBMCs. CDR3 protein: CASQGGTDTQYF. The CDR3 DNA is TGTGCCAGTCAAGGGGGCACAGATACGCAGTATTTT.